The present T cell receptor (beta chain) was sequenced within a study of cytomegalovirus exposure and HLA in healthy donors. About the study: Researchers previously reported finding just under 120 million unique TCR beta sequences from approximately 190 million T cells. Caucasian-associated ancestry cluster membership applied to around 80% of a few hundred genotyped donors. Study-wide results and limits: Under in vitro conditions, three CMV-associated chains were confirmed as specific for CMV antigens. The study recorded fewer than 200 TCR beta chains that were cytomegalovirus-associated.

PCR primers comprised 60 Vbeta and 13 Jbeta primers. The data were produced by immunoSEQ multiplex PCR, yet TCRdb's version contains in-frame clones alone and is incomplete. This sample carries some 120,000 clones, over 70% of them seen once, and the ten largest clones take just under 3%. There are a few counts of this clone. What it binds is not known. The CDR3 is 16 residues long. Germline lookup yields CDR1 LGHNT and CDR2 FRNRAP. V lost 0 bases to trimming and J lost 1 base; unmatched junction nucleotides: 4. This clonotype originated in a woman aged 40-49 years in good health and CMV-seropositive. This chain uses TRBV12-5 with TRBJ1-1; 8 positions match TRBD1. The sample comprised PBMCs. CDR3 region: CASGLVGQGGNTEAFF. In DNA form, the CDR3 reads TGTGCTAGTGGTTTGGTTGGACAGGGTGGGAACACTGAAGCTTTCTTT.